This TCR beta chain came from a study of cytomegalovirus exposure and HLA in healthy donors. Notes on the study in general: Cytomegalovirus association was assigned to approximately 160 TCR beta chains.

Clones were read by immunoSEQ multiplex PCR, and TCRdb kept only the in-frame ones, dropping some. The sample includes around 140,000 clones, around 93% of them seen just once. CDR1 is SGHAT, CDR2 FQNNGV, per germline. CDR3 length equals 14 residues. Trimming took off 1 base at V and 4 bases at J, with 8 bases between the two ends. Comments on this clone: The antigen is undetermined.

Sequences were obtained from PBMCs. The receptor was isolated from a man between 18 and 29 years old in good health and CMV-seropositive. J is TRBJ1-3 and V is TRBV11-2; D not certain. The CDR3 nucleotides are TGTGCCAGCAGCTTAGGACTTGGGGGAAACACCATATATTTT. Its translation is CASSLGLGGNTIYF.